This T cell receptor beta chain was profiled in a study of blood T cell repertoires in COVID-19 (dated by TCRdb to between 2020 and 2021). Notes on the research overall: The collaborator samples originated in the United States, Italy and Spain and spanned the acute and convalescent phases of COVID-19. The samples were drawn from the first 160 participants of the ongoing ImmuneRACE study and from 1,254 subjects provided by 6 global collaborators. Subjects who had been exposed to COVID-19, were actively infected with it, or had recovered from it provided the deeply sampled blood TCRbeta repertoires that made up the dataset. The material from the prospective study consisted of cDNA or gDNA derived from T cells, B-cell-depleted T cells, or PBMCs. Where available, HLA class I and class II types were taken from metadata supplied by the sample provider and were not determined by assay-based typing. The repertoires were made available in a free public database intended to serve as a resource for research on the immune response to SARS-CoV-2. The sample metadata nearly always contained a de-identified subject ID, COVID-19 status, age in years and sex.

Details on this clone: The antigen this receptor binds is unknown. Per-base quality was not reported, and no clone a single base away is much larger than it.

V and J are trimmed by 1 base and 9 bases, and the gene matches miss 7 bases of the junction. The germline V gene specifies MGHDK as CDR1 and SYGVNS as CDR2. From its cysteine to its phenylalanine, the CDR3 spans 15 amino acids. Only the CDR3 DNA is retained, 45 bases long and in frame from the first base. Here is what the overall study found, with its caveats: How much clinical and demographic metadata was included differed by source and by participant, and the metadata was provided uncurated.

TCRbeta CDR3 regions were amplified from genomic DNA by means of the immunoSEQ Assay, a bias-controlled multiplex PCR. The study's own analysis went as follows. Nucleated cell counts per sample were estimated from amplification of reference gene primers within the assay. To quantify the absolute abundance of each unique TCRbeta CDR3 rearrangement, sequence reads were collapsed and filtered. For each sample, productive Simpson clonality was calculated as the square root of Simpson's diversity index across productive rearrangements. The source is immuneACCESS, and TCRdb retained only in-frame sequences with V and J called. Part of the clones is not carried over; for the studies checked, unresolved V genes explain less than half of this, and the remainder is unexplained. The DNA gave D and trimming, while V, J and clone size come from that table. This sample comprises about 81,000 clones, about 89% of them detected only once. 10% to 15% of the sample rests with the top ten.

The collaborating institutions used their own protocols to collect whole blood in K2EDTA tubes. For TCRbeta analysis, collaborators shipped samples in one of three forms: frozen whole blood, isolated PBMCs, or DNA extracted from either of those sample types. The specimen sequenced was peripheral blood. The sequence joins TRBV25-1 to TRBJ2-1, with 9 bases aligning to TRBD1. This receptor was taken from a man in his 70s with active or convalescent COVID-19. The CDR3 protein: CASSELQGARIEQFF. In nucleotides, the sequence is TGTGCCAGCAGTGAATTACAGGGGGCGCGGATTGAGCAGTTCTTC.